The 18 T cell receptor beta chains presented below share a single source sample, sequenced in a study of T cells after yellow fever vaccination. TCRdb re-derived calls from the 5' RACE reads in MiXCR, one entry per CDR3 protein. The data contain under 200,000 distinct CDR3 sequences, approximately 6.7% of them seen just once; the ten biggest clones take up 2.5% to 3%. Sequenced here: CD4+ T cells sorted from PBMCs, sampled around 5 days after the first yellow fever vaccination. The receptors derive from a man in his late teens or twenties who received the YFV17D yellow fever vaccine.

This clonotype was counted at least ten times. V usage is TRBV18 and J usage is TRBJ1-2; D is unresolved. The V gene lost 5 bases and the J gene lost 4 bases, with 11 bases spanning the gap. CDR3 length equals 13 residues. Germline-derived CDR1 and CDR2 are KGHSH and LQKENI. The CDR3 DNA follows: TGTGCCAGCTCAGGCGGTAGGACCTATGGCTACACCTTC. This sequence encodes CASSGGRTYGYTF.

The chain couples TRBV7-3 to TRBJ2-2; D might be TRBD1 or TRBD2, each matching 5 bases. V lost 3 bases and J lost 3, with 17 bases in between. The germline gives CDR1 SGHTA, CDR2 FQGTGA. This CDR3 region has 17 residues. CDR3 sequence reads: CASSFNLGRPYTGELFF. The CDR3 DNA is TGTGCCAGCAGCTTCAACCTGGGACGGCCCTACACCGGGGAGCTGTTTTTT.

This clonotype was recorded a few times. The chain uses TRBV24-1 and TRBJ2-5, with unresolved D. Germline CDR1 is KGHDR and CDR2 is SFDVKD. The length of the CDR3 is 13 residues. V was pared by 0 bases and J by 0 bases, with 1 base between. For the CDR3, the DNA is TGTGCCACCAGTGATTTGAACCAAGAGACCCAGTACTTC. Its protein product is CATSDLNQETQYF.

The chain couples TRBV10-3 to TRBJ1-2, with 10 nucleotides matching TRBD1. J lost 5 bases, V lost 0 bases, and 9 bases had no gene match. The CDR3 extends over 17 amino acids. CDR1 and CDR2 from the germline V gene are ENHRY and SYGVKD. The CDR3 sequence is CAISESSGTGDLYGYTF. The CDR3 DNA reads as TGTGCCATCAGTGAGTCTTCCGGGACAGGGGATTTGTATGGCTACACCTTC.

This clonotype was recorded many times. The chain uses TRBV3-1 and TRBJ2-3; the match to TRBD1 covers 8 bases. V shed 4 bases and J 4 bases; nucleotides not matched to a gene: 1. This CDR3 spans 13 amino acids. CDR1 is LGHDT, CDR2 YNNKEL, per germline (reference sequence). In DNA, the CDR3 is TGTGCCAGCAGCCGGACAGGGCCAGATACGCAGTATTTT. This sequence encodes CASSRTGPDTQYF.

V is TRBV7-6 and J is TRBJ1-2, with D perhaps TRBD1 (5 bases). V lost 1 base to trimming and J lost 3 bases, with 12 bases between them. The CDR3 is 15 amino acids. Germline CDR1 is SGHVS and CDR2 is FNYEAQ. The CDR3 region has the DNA TGTGCCAGCAGCTTAGTTGCGGGGACGGACTATGGCTACACCTTC. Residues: CASSLVAGTDYGYTF. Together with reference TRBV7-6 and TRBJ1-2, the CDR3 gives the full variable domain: GAGVSQSPRYKVTKRGQDVALRCDPISGHVSLYWYRQALGQGPEFLTYFNYEAQQDKSGLPNDRFSAERPEGSISTLTIQRTEQRDSAMYRCASSLVAGTDYGYTFGSGTRLTVV.

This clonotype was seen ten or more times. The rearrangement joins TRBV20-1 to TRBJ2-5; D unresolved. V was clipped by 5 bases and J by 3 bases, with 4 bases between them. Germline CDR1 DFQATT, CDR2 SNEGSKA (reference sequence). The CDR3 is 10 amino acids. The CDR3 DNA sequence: TGCAGTGCTTCCAAAGAGACCCAGTACTTC. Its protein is CSASKETQYF.

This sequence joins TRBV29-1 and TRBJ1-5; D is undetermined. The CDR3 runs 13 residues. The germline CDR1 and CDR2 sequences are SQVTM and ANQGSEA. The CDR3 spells CNVRLNSNQPQHF. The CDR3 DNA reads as TGCAACGTCCGCTTGAATAGCAATCAGCCCCAGCATTTT.

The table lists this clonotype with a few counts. In nucleotides, the CDR3 is TGTGCCAGCAGCTTGGAATCCGGGACCCTGAACACTGAAGCTTTCTTT. The encoded protein is CASSLESGTLNTEAFF. The chain employs TRBV5-4 and TRBJ1-1; perhaps TRBD1 as D (5 bases). The CDR3 is 16 amino acids. Germline V CDR1 and CDR2: SGHNT, YYREEE (reference sequence). V was trimmed by 0 bases and J by 0 bases, leaving 12 bases between them.

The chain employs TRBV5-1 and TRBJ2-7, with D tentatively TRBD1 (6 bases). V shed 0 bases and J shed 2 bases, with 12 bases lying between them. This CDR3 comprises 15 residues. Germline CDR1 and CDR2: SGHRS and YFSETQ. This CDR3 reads CASSLGGQRTYEQYF. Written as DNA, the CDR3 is TGCGCCAGCAGCTTGGGGGGGCAACGGACCTACGAGCAGTACTTC.

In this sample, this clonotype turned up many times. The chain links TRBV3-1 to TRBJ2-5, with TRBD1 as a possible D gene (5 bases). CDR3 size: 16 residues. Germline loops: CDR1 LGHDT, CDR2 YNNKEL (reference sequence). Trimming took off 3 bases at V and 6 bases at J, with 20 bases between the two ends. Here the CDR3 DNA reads TGTGCCAGCAGCCATCGGACGCGTGCAGGGTTGAAGACCCAGTACTTC. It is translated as CASSHRTRAGLKTQYF.

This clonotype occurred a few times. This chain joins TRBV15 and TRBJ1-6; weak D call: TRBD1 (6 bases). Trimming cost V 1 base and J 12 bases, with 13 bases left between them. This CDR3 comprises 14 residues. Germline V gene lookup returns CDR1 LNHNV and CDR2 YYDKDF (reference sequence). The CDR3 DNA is TGTGCCACCAGCAGAGGGACAGTAGTGAAACCCCTCCACTTT. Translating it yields CATSRGTVVKPLHF.

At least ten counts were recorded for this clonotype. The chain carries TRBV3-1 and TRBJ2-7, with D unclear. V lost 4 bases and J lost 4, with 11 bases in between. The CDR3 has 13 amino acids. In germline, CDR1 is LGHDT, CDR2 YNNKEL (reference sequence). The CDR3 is CASSPRPRYEQYF. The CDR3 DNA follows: TGTGCCAGCAGCCCCAGACCCAGATACGAGCAGTACTTC.

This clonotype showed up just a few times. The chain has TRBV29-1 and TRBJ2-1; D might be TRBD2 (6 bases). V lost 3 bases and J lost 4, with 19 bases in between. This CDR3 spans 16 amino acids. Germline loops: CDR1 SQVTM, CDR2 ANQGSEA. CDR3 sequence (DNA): TGCAGCGTTGAGTCCGGGGCCGGAGGGGAGTACAATGAGCAGTTCTTC. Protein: CSVESGAGGEYNEQFF.

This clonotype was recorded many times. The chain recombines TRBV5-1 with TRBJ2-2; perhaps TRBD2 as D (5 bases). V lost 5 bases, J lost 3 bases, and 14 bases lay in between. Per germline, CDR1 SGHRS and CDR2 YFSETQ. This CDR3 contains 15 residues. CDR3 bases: TGCGCCAGCAGAGTCGGGGTCGCCCACACCGGGGAGCTGTTTTTT. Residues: CASRVGVAHTGELFF.

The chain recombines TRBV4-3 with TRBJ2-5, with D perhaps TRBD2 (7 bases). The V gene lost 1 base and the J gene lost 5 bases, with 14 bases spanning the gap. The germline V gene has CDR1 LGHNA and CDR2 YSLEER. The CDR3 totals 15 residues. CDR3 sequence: CASSQGTRGGETQYF. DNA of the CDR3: TGCGCCAGCAGCCAAGGAACCAGGGGAGGGGAGACCCAGTACTTC.

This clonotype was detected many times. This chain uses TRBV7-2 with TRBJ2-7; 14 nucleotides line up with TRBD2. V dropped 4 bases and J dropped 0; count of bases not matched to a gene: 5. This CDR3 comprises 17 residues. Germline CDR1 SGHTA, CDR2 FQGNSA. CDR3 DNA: TGTGCCAGCAGCTATAGCGGGACTAGCGGGGGCTCCTACGAGCAGTACGTC. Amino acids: CASSYSGTSGGSYEQYV.

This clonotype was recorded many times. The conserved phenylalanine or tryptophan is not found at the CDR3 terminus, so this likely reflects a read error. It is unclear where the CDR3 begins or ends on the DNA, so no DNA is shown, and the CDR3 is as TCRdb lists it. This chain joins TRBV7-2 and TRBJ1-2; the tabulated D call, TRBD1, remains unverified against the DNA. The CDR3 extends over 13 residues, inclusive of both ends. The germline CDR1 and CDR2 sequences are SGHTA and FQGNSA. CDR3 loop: CASSLARDRGQAI.